Listed below are T cell receptor beta chains from one sample, sequenced in a study of cytomegalovirus exposure and HLA in healthy donors. The table came from immunoSEQ multiplex PCR; TCRdb's copy has only in-frame clones and leaves some out. This sample carries about 94,000 clones, 70% to 85% of them seen once, and the ten largest clones take over 9%. Sequencing was carried out using PBMCs. The receptors were sampled from a human donor in good health. Both conserved end residues are part of each CDR3.

TRBV27 | CASSPPPTGNTEAFF
TRBV28 | CASSYGAAYTDTQYF
TRBV11-2 | CASSFSRTKETQYF
TRBV18 | CASSPWAGPDTQYF
TRBV2 | CASSPQSGQSNYGYTF
TRBV4-3 | CASSQDQGPGGMNTEAFF
TRBV7-3 | CASSFGDRSNEQYF
TRBV7-2 | CASSLAGGRSGYTF
TRBV7-8 | CASSRQLNTEAFF
TRBV10-3 | CAISESEGTNYGYTF
TRBV27 | CASSLSARYEQYF